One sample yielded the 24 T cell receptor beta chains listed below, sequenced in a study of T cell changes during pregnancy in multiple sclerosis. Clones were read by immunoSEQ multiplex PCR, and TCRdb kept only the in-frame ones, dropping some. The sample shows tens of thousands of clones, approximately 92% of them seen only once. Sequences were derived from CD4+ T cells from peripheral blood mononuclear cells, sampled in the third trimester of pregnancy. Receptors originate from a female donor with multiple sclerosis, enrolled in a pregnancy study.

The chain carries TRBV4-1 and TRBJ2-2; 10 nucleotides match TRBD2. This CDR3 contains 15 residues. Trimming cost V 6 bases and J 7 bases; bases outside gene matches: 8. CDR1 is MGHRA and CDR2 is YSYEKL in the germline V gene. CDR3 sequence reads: CASRRLAGVNGELFF. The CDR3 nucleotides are TGCGCCAGCAGACGACTAGCGGGTGTTAACGGGGAGCTGTTTTTT.

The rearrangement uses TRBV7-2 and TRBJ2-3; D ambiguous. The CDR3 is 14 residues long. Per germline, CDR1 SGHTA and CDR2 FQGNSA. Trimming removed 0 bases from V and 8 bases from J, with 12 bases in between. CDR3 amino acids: CASSLAVPLSTQYF. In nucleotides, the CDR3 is TGTGCCAGCAGCTTAGCGGTACCCCTGAGTACGCAGTATTTT.

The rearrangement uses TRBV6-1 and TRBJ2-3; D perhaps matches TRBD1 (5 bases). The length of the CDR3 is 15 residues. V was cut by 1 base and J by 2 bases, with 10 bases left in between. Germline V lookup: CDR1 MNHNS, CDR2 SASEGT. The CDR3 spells CASSEGGHSTDTQYF. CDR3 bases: TGTGCCAGCAGTGAAGGAGGACATTCCACAGATACGCAGTATTTT.

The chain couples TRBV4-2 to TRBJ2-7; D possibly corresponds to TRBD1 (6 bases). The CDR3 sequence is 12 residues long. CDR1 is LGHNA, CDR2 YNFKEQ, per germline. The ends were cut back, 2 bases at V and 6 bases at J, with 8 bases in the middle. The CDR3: CASSQTGFEQYF. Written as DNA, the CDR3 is TGTGCCAGCAGCCAAACAGGGTTCGAGCAGTACTTC.

The CDR3: CASSQGDRAAQETQYF. The DNA of the CDR3 is TGTGCCAGCAGCCAGGGGGACAGGGCCGCCCAAGAGACCCAGTACTTC. V usage is TRBV11-1 and J usage is TRBJ2-5, with 9 bases matching TRBD1. CDR3 length: 16 residues. J lost 1 base, V lost 5 bases, and 8 bases had no gene match. Germline V gene lookup returns CDR1 SGHAT and CDR2 FQDESV (reference sequence).

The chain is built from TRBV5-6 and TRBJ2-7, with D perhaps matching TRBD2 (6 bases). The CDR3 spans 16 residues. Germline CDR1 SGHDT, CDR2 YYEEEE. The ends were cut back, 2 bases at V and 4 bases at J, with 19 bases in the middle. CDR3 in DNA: TGTGCCAGCAGCTTCGGTACGAGGGAGGCAGTATACGAGCAGTACTTC. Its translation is CASSFGTREAVYEQYF.

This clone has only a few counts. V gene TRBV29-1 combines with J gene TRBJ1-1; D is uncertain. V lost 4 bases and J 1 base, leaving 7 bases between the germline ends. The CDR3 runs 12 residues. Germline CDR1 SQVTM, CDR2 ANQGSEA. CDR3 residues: CSVGGWNTEAFF. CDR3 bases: TGCAGCGTTGGAGGGTGGAACACTGAAGCTTTCTTT.

As DNA, the CDR3 is TGTGCCAGCAGTTTAGGGAGTTGGAGCTATGGCTACACCTTC. This gives the protein CASSLGSWSYGYTF. This chain connects TRBV28 to TRBJ1-2, with no clear D. Trimming took off 2 bases at V and 4 bases at J, with 11 bases between the two ends. The CDR3 spans 14 residues. Per germline, CDR1 MDHEN and CDR2 SYDVKM.

CDR3 DNA sequence: TGTGCCAGCGGGAGCGGGAACTACGAGCAGTACTTC. It is translated as CASGSGNYEQYF. This chain connects TRBV6-6 to TRBJ2-7, with 7 bases matching TRBD2. The V gene end was trimmed by 8 bases and the J gene end by 3 bases; junction bases not matched to a gene: 4. This CDR3 spans 12 amino acids. The germline V gene has CDR1 MNHNY and CDR2 SVGAGI (reference sequence).

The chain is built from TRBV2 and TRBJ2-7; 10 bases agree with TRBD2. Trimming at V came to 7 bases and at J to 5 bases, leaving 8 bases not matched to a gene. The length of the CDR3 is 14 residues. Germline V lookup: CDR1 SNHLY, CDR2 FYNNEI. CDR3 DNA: TGTGCCAGCAATACGGTAGCGGGAGGTGACGAGCAGTACTTC. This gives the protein CASNTVAGGDEQYF.

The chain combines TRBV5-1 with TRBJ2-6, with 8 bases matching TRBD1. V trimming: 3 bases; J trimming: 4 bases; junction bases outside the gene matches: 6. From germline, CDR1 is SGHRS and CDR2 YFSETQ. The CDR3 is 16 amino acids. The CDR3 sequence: CASSSLQGVGANVLTF. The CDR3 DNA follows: TGCGCCAGCAGCTCTCTACAGGGGGTCGGGGCCAACGTCCTGACTTTC.

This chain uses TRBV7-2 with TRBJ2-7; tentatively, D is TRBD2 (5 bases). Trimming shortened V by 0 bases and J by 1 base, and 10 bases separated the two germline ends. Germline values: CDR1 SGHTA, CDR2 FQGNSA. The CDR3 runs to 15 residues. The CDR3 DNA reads TGTGCCAGCAGCTTAGCCCCCCCGGGGTCCTACGAGCAGTACTTC. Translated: CASSLAPPGSYEQYF.

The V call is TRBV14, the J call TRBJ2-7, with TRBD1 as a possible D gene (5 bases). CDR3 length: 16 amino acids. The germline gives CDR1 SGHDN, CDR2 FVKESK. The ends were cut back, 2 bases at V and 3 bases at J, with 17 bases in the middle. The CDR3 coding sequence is TGTGCCAGCAGCCAATTCCGGGCAGGGTTGGACTACGAGCAGTACTTC. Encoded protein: CASSQFRAGLDYEQYF.

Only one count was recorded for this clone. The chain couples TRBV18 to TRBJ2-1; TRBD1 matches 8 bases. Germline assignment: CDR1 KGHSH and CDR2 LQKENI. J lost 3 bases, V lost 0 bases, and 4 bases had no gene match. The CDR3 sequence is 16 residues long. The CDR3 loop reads CASSPPAGGYYNEQFF. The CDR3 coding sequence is TGTGCCAGCTCACCACCCGCAGGGGGCTACTACAATGAGCAGTTCTTC.

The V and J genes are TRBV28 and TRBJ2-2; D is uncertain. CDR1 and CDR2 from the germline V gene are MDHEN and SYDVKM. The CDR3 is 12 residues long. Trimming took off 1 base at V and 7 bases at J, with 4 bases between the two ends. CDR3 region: CASSLLHGELFF. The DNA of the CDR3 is TGTGCCAGCAGTTTATTACACGGGGAGCTGTTTTTT. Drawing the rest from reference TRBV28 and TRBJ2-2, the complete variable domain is DVKVTQSSRYLVKRTGEKVFLECVQDMDHENMFWYRQDPGLGLRLIYFSYDVKMKEKGDIPEGYSVSREKKERFSLILESASTNQTSMYLCASSLLHGELFFGEGSRLTVL.

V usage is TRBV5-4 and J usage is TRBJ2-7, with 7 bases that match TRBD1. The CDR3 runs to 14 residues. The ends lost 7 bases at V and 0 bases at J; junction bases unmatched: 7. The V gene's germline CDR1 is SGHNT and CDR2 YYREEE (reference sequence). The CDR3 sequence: CASALGTDSYEQYF. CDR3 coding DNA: TGTGCCAGCGCCCTCGGGACAGACTCCTACGAGCAGTACTTC.

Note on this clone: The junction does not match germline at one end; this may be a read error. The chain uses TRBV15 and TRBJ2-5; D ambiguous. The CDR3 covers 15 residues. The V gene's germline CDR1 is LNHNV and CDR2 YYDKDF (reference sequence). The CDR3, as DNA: TGTGCCACCAGCGGAGATATAGTGCCCCAACGGACCCAGTACTTC. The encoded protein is CATSGDIVPQRTQYF.

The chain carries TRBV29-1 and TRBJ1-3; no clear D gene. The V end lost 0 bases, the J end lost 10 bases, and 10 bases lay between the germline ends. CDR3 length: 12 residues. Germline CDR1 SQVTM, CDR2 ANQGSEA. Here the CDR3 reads CSVEDGERTIYF. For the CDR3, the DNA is TGCAGCGTTGAAGACGGGGAAAGGACCATATATTTT.

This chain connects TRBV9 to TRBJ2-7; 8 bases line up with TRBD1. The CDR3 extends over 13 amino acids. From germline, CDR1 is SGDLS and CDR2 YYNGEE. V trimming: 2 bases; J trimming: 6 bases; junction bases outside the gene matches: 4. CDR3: CASSVVTGGEQYF. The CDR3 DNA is TGTGCCAGCAGCGTGGTTACAGGGGGCGAGCAGTACTTC.

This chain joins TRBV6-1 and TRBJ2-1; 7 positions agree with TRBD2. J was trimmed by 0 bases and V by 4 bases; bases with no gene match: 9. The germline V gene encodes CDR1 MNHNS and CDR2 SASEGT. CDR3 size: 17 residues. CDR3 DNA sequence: TGTGCCAGCAGTGTGTTTTCTAGCGGCCACTCCTACAATGAGCAGTTCTTC. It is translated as CASSVFSSGHSYNEQFF.

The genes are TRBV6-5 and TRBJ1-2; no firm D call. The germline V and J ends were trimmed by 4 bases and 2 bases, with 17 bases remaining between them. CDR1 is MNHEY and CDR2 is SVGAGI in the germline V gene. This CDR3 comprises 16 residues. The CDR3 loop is CASSSNSLTLNYGYTF. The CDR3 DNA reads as TGTGCCAGCAGTTCTAACAGTCTAACCTTGAACTATGGCTACACCTTC.

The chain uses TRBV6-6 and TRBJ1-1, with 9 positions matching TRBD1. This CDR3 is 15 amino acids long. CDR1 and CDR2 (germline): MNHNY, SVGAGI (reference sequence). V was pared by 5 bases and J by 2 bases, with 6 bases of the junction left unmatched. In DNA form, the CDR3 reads TGTGCCAGCAGTGAGGGACAGGGTGGAAACACTGAAGCTTTCTTT. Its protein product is CASSEGQGGNTEAFF.

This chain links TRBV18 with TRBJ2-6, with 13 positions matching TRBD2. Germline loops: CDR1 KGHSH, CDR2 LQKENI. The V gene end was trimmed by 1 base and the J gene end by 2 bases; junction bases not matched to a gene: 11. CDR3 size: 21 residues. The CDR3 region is CASSPLRTSGSLGPGANVLTF. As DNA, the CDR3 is TGTGCCAGCTCACCACTTCGGACTAGCGGGAGTTTGGGTCCTGGGGCCAACGTCCTGACTTTC.

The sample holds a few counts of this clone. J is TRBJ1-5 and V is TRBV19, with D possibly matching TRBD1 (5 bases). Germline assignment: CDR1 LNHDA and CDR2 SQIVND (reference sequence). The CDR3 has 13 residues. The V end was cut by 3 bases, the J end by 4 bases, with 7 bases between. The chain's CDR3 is CASSIRVNQPQHF. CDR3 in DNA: TGTGCCAGTAGTATCAGGGTTAATCAGCCCCAGCATTTT.